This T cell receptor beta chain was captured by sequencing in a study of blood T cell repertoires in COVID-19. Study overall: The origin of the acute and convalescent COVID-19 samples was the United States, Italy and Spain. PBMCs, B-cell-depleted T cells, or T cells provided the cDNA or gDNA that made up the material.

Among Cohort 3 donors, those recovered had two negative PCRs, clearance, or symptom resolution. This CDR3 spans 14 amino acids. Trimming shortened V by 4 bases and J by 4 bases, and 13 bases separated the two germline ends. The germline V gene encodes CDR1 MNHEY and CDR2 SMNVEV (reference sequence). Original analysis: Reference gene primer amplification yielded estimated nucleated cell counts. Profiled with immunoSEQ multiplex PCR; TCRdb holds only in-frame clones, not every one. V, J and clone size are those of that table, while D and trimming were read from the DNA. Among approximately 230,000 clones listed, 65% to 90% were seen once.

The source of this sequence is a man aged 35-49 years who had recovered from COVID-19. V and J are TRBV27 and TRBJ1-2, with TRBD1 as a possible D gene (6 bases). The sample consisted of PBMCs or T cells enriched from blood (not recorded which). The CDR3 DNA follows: TGTGCCAGCAGTTGGGCCAGGGGTGGCTATGGCTACACCTTC. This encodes CASSWARGGYGYTF.